The 17 T cell receptor beta chains reported below all come from one sample, sequenced in a study of identifying expanded T cells in peripheral blood. TCRdb's table, derived via immunoSEQ multiplex PCR, lists solely in-frame clones and lacks some. The table has approximately 90,000 clones, approximately 86% seen once. What was sequenced was blood. These receptors originate from a person aged 18-69 years in good health.

V gene TRBV27 combines with J gene TRBJ1-6; no clear D. This CDR3 has 13 amino acids. V lost 4 bases to trimming and J lost 10 bases, with 11 bases between them. Per the germline V gene, CDR1 is MNHEY and CDR2 is SMNVEV (reference sequence). DNA for the CDR3: TGTGCCAGCAGTTCGTACTTAGGATCACCCCTCCACTTT. Its protein is CASSSYLGSPLHF.

V is TRBV5-1 and J is TRBJ2-1; 16 bases line up with TRBD2. Per germline, CDR1 SGHRS and CDR2 YFSETQ. Unmatched junction bases numbered 8, after V lost 7 bases and J lost 7 bases. This CDR3 spans 16 amino acids. For the CDR3, the DNA is TGCGCCAGCGGGACTAGCGGGGGGGCGAGGCCGAATGAGCAGTTCTTC. Translation: CASGTSGGARPNEQFF. Drawing the rest from reference TRBV5-1 and TRBJ2-1, the complete variable domain is KAGVTQTPRYLIKTRGQQVTLSCSPISGHRSVSWYQQTPGQGLQFLFEYFSETQRNKGNFPGRFSGRQFSNSRSEMNVSTLELGDSALYLCASGTSGGARPNEQFFGPGTRLTVL.

V and J are TRBV7-9 and TRBJ2-1; 7 bases agree with TRBD1. This CDR3 region has 14 residues. Germline trimming cut 10 bases from V and 0 bases from J; bases unmatched to any gene: 6. The germline V gene encodes CDR1 SEHNR and CDR2 FQNEAQ (reference sequence). CDR3 bases: TGTGCCATCGAGACAGGGCGCTCCTACAATGAGCAGTTCTTC. Its translation: CAIETGRSYNEQFF.

This sequence joins TRBV7-9 and TRBJ1-5, with D possibly matching TRBD1 (5 bases). The ends were cut back, 1 base at V and 7 bases at J, with 20 bases in the middle. Germline CDR1 and CDR2: SEHNR and FQNEAQ (reference sequence). This CDR3 is 17 amino acids long. CDR3 loop: CASSLGRMGRLEQPQHF. The CDR3 DNA reads TGTGCCAGCAGCTTAGGCCGTATGGGGCGGCTCGAGCAGCCCCAGCATTTT. Variable domain in full (rest from reference TRBV7-9 and TRBJ1-5): DTGVSQNPRHKITKRGQNVTFRCDPISEHNRLYWYRQTLGQGPEFLTYFQNEAQLEKSRLLSDRFSAERPKGSFSTLEIQRTEQGDSAMYLCASSLGRMGRLEQPQHFGDGTRLSIL.

CDR3: CATSADRGRRPYEQYF. CDR3 nucleotides: TGTGCCACCAGCGCAGACAGGGGGCGCCGGCCTTACGAGCAGTACTTC. The genes are TRBV15 and TRBJ2-7, with 10 bases lining up with TRBD1. The CDR3 is 16 residues long. V was clipped by 5 bases and J by 4 bases; unmatched bases: 11. The germline V gene has CDR1 LNHNV and CDR2 YYDKDF (reference sequence).

The rearrangement links TRBV4-3 to TRBJ2-7; D possibly corresponds to TRBD2 (5 bases). Trimming left V 0 bases short and J 2 bases short, with 11 bases between. CDR3 size: 15 residues. Germline CDR1 reads LGHNA; CDR2 reads YSLEER. This CDR3 is CASSQDRSAAYEQYF. The CDR3 bases are TGCGCCAGCAGCCAAGATCGCTCAGCGGCCTACGAGCAGTACTTC.

The chain uses TRBV21-1 and TRBJ1-1. TRBV21-1 is given as a pseudogene. The CDR3 has 17 amino acids. The CDR3, as DNA: TGTGCCAGCAGCAAAGTTGGACGGATGCTAACGGGTACTGAAGCTTTCTTT. As protein: CASSKVGRMLTGTEAFF.

The rearrangement uses TRBV7-8 and TRBJ1-5; TRBD1 might be the D (5 bases). CDR1 and CDR2 from the germline V gene are SGHVS and FQNEAQ. V was shortened by 4 bases and J by 0 bases, with 13 bases between the two germline ends. There are 16 residues in the CDR3. In nucleotides, the CDR3 is TGTGCCAGCAGCTCGGACACCCTATATAGCAATCAGCCCCAGCATTTT. Residues: CASSSDTLYSNQPQHF.

This clone appeared a single time. The V call is TRBV5-6, the J call TRBJ1-1, with 9 bases lining up with TRBD1. Germline CDR1 SGHDT, CDR2 YYEEEE. CDR3 length: 14 residues. V shed 2 bases and J 5 bases; nucleotides not matched to a gene: 4. The CDR3 DNA reads TGTGCCAGCAGCTTACAGGGGGCGATTACTGAAGCTTTCTTT. Its protein is CASSLQGAITEAFF.

This chain joins TRBV7-2 and TRBJ2-3; no reliable D call. Deletions cut 1 base from V and 6 bases from J, with 8 bases between. The V gene's germline CDR1 is SGHTA and CDR2 FQGNSA. The CDR3 is 13 residues long. The CDR3 DNA follows: TGTGCCAGCAGCTTAGTTTTCGCGGATACGCAGTATTTT. The encoded protein is CASSLVFADTQYF. Full variable domain (remainder filled in from reference TRBV7-2 and TRBJ2-3): GAGVSQSPSNKVTEKGKDVELRCDPISGHTALYWYRQSLGQGLEFLIYFQGNSAPDKSGLPSDRFSAERTGGSVSTLTIQRTQQEDSAVYLCASSLVFADTQYFGPGTRLTVL.

This rearrangement joins TRBV7-2 to TRBJ1-1; no clear D. Germline V gene data show CDR1 as SGHTA and CDR2 as FQGNSA. The CDR3 consists of 15 residues. V dropped 4 bases and J dropped 1 base, with 13 bases sitting between them. The CDR3 DNA reads as TGTGCCAGCAGCTATCAGGCCCTTAAGAACACTGAAGCTTTCTTT. It yields the protein CASSYQALKNTEAFF. Based on the CDR3 plus reference TRBV7-2 and TRBJ1-1, the full variable domain is GAGVSQSPSNKVTEKGKDVELRCDPISGHTALYWYRQSLGQGLEFLIYFQGNSAPDKSGLPSDRFSAERTGGSVSTLTIQRTQQEDSAVYLCASSYQALKNTEAFFGQGTRLTVV.

This chain uses TRBV6-1 with TRBJ1-4; D uncertain. This CDR3 contains 17 residues. CDR1 and CDR2 (germline): MNHNS, SASEGT. The germline V and J ends were trimmed by 4 bases and 6 bases, with 21 bases remaining between them. CDR3 protein: CASSGQTLEIWHEKLFF. The CDR3, as DNA: TGTGCCAGCAGTGGGCAGACTTTGGAAATCTGGCATGAAAAACTGTTTTTT.

The gene calls are TRBV5-6 and TRBJ1-2; a possible D gene is TRBD1 (6 bases). Germline V gives CDR1 SGHDT, CDR2 YYEEEE. V was clipped by 5 bases and J by 1 base, with 12 bases between them. There are 14 residues in the CDR3. The chain's CDR3 is CASRTRTDNYGYTF. The CDR3 nucleotides read TGTGCCAGCAGAACACGGACAGATAACTATGGCTACACCTTC.

The J gene is TRBJ1-5, the V gene TRBV2; possible D gene TRBD1, 5 bases. Trimming took off 6 bases at V and 2 bases at J, with 11 bases between the two ends. This CDR3 has 14 amino acids. Germline V gene data show CDR1 as SNHLY and CDR2 as FYNNEI. CDR3 protein: CASRAGWGNQPQHF. In nucleotides, the CDR3 is TGTGCCAGCAGGGCAGGGTGGGGCAATCAGCCCCAGCATTTT.

The chain joins TRBV7-8 to TRBJ2-5, with D possibly being TRBD1 (6 bases). V was pared by 1 base and J by 1 base, with 16 bases between. The CDR3 totals 17 residues. Germline lookup yields CDR1 SGHVS and CDR2 FQNEAQ. The CDR3 DNA sequence: TGTGCCAGCAGCTTAGTTAGATTCGGACAGCTCCAAGAGACCCAGTACTTC. Protein sequence: CASSLVRFGQLQETQYF.

V gene TRBV5-1 combines with J gene TRBJ1-2, with 8 bases aligning to TRBD1. The CDR3 is made up of 14 amino acids. The junction had 6 bases not matched to a gene; V was cut back by 4 bases and J by 4 bases. Germline V gene lookup returns CDR1 SGHRS and CDR2 YFSETQ. The CDR3 loop reads CASSRGDRGYGYTF. As DNA, the CDR3 is TGCGCCAGCAGCCGAGGAGACAGGGGCTATGGCTACACCTTC.

J is TRBJ2-5 and V is TRBV7-2; possible D gene TRBD2, 5 bases. V dropped 5 bases and J dropped 3 bases, with 10 bases sitting between them. This CDR3 is built from 13 residues. Germline V gene lookup returns CDR1 SGHTA and CDR2 FQGNSA. The DNA for the CDR3 is TGTGCCAGCAGCCCCGGGGTGGAAGAGACCCAGTACTTC. It is translated as CASSPGVEETQYF.